Below, 21 T cell receptor beta chains from the same sample are listed, as sequenced in a study of T cells expressing NK-cell markers. TCRdb re-called the 5' RACE reads and shows each CDR3 protein once, DNA omitted. The listing records about 180,000 distinct CDR3 sequences. The sequenced material came from blood T cells: a sorted CD56 or NKG2C T cell subset, CD4+ or CD8+ T cells, or bulk PBMC T cells (not recorded which). All receptors come from a man between 18 and 69 years old in good health.

This chain joins TRBV7-2 and TRBJ2-3; lacking DNA, the TRBD1 call made by TCRdb goes unchecked. CDR3 size: 14 residues. The germline V gene has CDR1 SGHTA and CDR2 FQGNSA. The CDR3 region is CASSLSGGAGTQYF.

The CDR3 loop is CSVEGQGQDTIYF. The chain links TRBV29-1 to TRBJ1-3; TCRdb's D gene call, TRBD1, goes unchecked for lack of DNA. The CDR3 covers 13 residues. CDR1 SQVTM and CDR2 ANQGSEA come from the germline V gene.

The genes are TRBV7-8 and TRBJ2-5; TCRdb's D gene call, TRBD1, goes unchecked for lack of DNA. The CDR3 spans 16 residues. CDR1 is SGHVS, CDR2 FQNEAQ, per germline. The CDR3 region is CASSPPTLGGQETQYF. Filled out from reference TRBV7-8 and TRBJ2-5, the complete variable domain reads GAGVSQSPRYKVAKRGQDVALRCDPISGHVSLFWYQQALGQGPEFLTYFQNEAQLDKSGLPSDRFFAERPEGSVSTLKIQRTQQEDSAVYLCASSPPTLGGQETQYFGPGTRLLVL.

The J gene is TRBJ1-2, the V gene TRBV20-1; lacking DNA, the TRBD1 call made by TCRdb goes unchecked. The CDR3 is 15 amino acids. Germline CDR1 and CDR2: DFQATT and SNEGSKA (reference sequence). The CDR3 loop reads CSASELQGANYGYTF.

This chain joins TRBV27 and TRBJ2-3; no DNA is available, so the TRBD1 call from TCRdb remains unchecked. The CDR3 covers 13 residues. The germline gives CDR1 MNHEY, CDR2 SMNVEV (reference sequence). The CDR3: CASTNLGGDTQYF.

The CDR3 loop is CASSLGGKVGTDTQYF. V gene TRBV5-6 combines with J gene TRBJ2-3; TCRdb returns TRBD1, unconfirmable since there is no DNA. The germline CDR1 and CDR2 sequences are SGHDT and YYEEEE. The CDR3 sequence is 16 residues long. Supplemented by reference TRBV5-6 and TRBJ2-3, the full variable domain reads DAGVTQSPTHLIKTRGQQVTLRCSPKSGHDTVSWYQQALGQGPQFIFQYYEEEERQRGNFPDRFSGHQFPNYSSELNVNALLLGDSALYLCASSLGGKVGTDTQYFGPGTRLTVL.

The gene calls are TRBV20-1 and TRBJ2-5; with no DNA, the TCRdb D assignment of TRBD1 cannot be verified. This CDR3 comprises 16 residues. The germline gives CDR1 DFQATT, CDR2 SNEGSKA (reference sequence). CDR3 sequence reads: CSAYGTRDQASETQYF.

The gene calls are TRBV24-1 and TRBJ2-7. The CDR3 runs to 13 residues. The germline V gene has CDR1 KGHDR and CDR2 SFDVKD. CDR3 in amino acids: CATSDGYYDEQYF.

The chain employs TRBV6-5 and TRBJ1-3. Germline lookup yields CDR1 MNHEY and CDR2 SVGAGI. The CDR3 is made up of 14 amino acids. The chain's CDR3 is CASQAGGEGNTIYF.

The V call is TRBV4-2, the J call TRBJ2-4. Germline V gene data show CDR1 as LGHNA and CDR2 as YNFKEQ. The CDR3 consists of 13 residues. The CDR3 spells CASMKGGTHIQYF.

The V call is TRBV23-1, the J call TRBJ2-7; TCRdb selects TRBD1, and the lack of DNA leaves this call unchecked. TRBV23-1 is an open reading frame whose function is uncertain. The CDR3 covers 16 residues. The CDR3: CASSKGDRTSTYEQYF.

CDR3 amino acids: CASSRASGGAWGTDTQYF. J is TRBJ2-3 and V is TRBV6-1; the D gene TCRdb calls, TRBD2, cannot be checked with no DNA. This CDR3 is 18 amino acids long. The germline V gene has CDR1 MNHNS and CDR2 SASEGT.

The chain combines TRBV27 with TRBJ1-6; TCRdb lists TRBD1, though no DNA is available to test this call. This CDR3 comprises 17 residues. CDR1 and CDR2 from the germline V gene are MNHEY and SMNVEV (reference sequence). The CDR3 region is CASSPGTGWEDNSPLHF.

The V call is TRBV28, the J call TRBJ2-7. In germline, CDR1 is MDHEN, CDR2 SYDVKM. The CDR3 contains 16 residues. The CDR3: CASSLIGKGKFYEQYF.

The J gene is TRBJ1-5, the V gene TRBV12-3 or TRBV12-4; TCRdb reports TRBD1, a call that lacks DNA to check it against. The CDR3 contains 15 residues. This CDR3 is CASSWGVFSNQPQHF.

The chain joins TRBV5-6 to TRBJ2-1; TCRdb proposes TRBD2, but this gene call is untestable without DNA. The CDR3 length is 20 residues. Germline-derived CDR1 and CDR2 are SGHDT and YYEEEE. The CDR3 here is CASRKDPGLAGGRSYNEQFF.

The J gene is TRBJ1-4, the V gene TRBV12-3 or TRBV12-4. The CDR3 has 13 amino acids. The CDR3 loop reads CASSFVVSEKLFF.

The rearrangement uses TRBV7-8 and TRBJ2-1. CDR3 length equals 16 residues. Germline V gene data show CDR1 as SGHVS and CDR2 as FQNEAQ. CDR3: CASSLVVGAAYNEQFF.

The rearrangement uses TRBV12-3 or TRBV12-4 and TRBJ2-3; TCRdb's D call, TRBD1, is unchecked because there is no DNA. The CDR3 covers 15 residues. CDR3 sequence: CASTSPGVGTDTQYF.

This chain uses TRBV27 with TRBJ2-7; TCRdb proposes TRBD1, but this gene call is untestable without DNA. CDR1 and CDR2 (germline): MNHEY, SMNVEV (reference sequence). The length of the CDR3 is 15 residues. The chain's CDR3 is CASIDTGEGSYEQYF.

CDR3 amino acids: CASSQGPVGEETQYF. V usage is TRBV7-9 and J usage is TRBJ2-5; TCRdb picks TRBD2, but there is no DNA to check that call. CDR1 and CDR2 (germline): SEHNR, FQNEAQ (reference sequence). CDR3 length equals 15 residues.